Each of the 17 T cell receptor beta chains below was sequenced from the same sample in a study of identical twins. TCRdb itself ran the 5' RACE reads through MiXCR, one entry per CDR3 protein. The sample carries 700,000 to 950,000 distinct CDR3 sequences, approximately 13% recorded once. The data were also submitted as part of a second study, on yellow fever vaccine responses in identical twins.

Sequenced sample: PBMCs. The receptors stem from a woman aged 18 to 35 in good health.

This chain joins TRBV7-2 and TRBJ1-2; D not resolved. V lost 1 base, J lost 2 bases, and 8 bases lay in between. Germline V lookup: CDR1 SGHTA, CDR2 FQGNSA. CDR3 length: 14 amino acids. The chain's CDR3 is CASSLGWRNYGYTF. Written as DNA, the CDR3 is TGTGCCAGCAGCTTAGGGTGGAGAAACTATGGCTACACCTTC. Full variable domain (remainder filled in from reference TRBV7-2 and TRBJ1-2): GAGVSQSPSNKVTEKGKDVELRCDPISGHTALYWYRQSLGQGLEFLIYFQGNSAPDKSGLPSDRFSAERTGGSVSTLTIQRTQQEDSAVYLCASSLGWRNYGYTFGSGTRLTVV.

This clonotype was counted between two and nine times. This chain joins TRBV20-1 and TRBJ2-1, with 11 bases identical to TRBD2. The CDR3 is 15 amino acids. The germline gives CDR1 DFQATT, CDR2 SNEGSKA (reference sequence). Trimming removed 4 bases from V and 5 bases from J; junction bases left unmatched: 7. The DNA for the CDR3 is TGCAGTGCTACTAGCTCGACTAGCGGGAACAATGAGCAGTTCTTC. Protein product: CSATSSTSGNNEQFF.

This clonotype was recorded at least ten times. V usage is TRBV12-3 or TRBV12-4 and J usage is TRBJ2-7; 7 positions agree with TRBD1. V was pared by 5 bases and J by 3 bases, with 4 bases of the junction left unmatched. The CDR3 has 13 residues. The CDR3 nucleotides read TGTGCCAGCAGTCCCGGGACAGTCTACGAGCAGTACTTC. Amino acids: CASSPGTVYEQYF.

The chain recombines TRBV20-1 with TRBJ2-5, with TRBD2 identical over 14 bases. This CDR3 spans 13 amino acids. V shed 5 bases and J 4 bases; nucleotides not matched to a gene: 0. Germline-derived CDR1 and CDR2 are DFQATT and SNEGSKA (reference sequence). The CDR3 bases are TGCAGTGCTGGGACTAGCGGGAGAGAGACCCAGTACTTC. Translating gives CSAGTSGRETQYF.

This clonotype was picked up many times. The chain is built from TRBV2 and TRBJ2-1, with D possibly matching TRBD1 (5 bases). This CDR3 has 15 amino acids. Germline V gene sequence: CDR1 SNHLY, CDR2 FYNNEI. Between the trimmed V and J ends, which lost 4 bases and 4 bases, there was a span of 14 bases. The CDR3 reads CASSGGGLIYNEQFF. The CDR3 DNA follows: TGTGCCAGCAGTGGGGGCGGTCTGATTTACAATGAGCAGTTCTTC.

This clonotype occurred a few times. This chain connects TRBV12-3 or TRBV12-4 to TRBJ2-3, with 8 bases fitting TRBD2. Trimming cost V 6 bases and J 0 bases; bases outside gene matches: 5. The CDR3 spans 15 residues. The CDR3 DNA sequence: TGTGCCAGCAGGCCCGGGAGGGCGAGCACAGATACGCAGTATTTT. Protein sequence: CASRPGRASTDTQYF.

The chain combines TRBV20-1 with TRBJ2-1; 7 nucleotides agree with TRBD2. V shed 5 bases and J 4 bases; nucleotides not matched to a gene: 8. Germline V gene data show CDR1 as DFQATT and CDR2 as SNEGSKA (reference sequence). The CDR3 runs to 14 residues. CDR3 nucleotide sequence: TGCAGTGCTGGGCGTTTGGGGGGGTACAATGAGCAGTTCTTC. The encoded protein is CSAGRLGGYNEQFF.

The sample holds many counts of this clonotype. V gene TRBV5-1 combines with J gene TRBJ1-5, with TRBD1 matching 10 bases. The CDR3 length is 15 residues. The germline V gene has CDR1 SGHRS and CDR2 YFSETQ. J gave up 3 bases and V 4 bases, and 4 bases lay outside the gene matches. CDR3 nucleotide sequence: TGCGCCAGCAGCGAGGGGACAGGGGCCAATCAGCCCCAGCATTTT. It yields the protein CASSEGTGANQPQHF.

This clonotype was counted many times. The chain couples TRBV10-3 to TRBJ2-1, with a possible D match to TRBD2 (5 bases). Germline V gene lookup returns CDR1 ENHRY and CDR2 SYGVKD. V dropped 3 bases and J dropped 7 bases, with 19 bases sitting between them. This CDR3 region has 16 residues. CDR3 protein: CAISDEDRRSWNEQFF. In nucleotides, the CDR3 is TGTGCCATCAGTGATGAGGATAGGAGGTCTTGGAATGAGCAGTTCTTC.

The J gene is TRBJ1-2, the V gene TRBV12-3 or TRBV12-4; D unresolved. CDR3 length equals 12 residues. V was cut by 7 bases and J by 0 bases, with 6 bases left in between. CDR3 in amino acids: CASTKANYGYTF. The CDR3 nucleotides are TGTGCCAGCACTAAAGCTAACTATGGCTACACCTTC.

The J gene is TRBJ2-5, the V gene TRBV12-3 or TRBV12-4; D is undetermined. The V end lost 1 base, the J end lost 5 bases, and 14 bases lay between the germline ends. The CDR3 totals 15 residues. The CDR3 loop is CASSLVGLVAETQYF. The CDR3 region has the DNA TGTGCCAGCAGTTTAGTTGGGCTAGTCGCGGAGACCCAGTACTTC.

The CDR3 DNA is TGTGCCAGCTCACCACTTGCTTCGGACAGGGGGCTTTACGAGCAGTACGTC. This encodes CASSPLASDRGLYEQYV. V and J are TRBV18 and TRBJ2-7; 11 bases line up with TRBD1. The CDR3 covers 17 residues. V lost 1 base, J lost 4 bases, and 9 bases stayed unmatched. Germline CDR1 is KGHSH and CDR2 is LQKENI.

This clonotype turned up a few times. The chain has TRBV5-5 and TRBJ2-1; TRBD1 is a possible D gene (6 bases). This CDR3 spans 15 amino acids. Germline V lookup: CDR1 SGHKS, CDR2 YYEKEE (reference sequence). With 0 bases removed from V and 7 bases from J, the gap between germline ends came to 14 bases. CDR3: CASSLVQGTVNEQFF. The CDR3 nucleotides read TGTGCCAGCAGCTTGGTTCAGGGGACGGTTAATGAGCAGTTCTTC.

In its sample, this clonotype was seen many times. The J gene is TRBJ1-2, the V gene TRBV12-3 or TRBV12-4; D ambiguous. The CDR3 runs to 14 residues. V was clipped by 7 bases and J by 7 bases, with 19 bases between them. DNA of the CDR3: TGTGCCAGCACTCCATACTTAAAGGGCGGTGGCTACACCTTC. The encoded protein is CASTPYLKGGGYTF.

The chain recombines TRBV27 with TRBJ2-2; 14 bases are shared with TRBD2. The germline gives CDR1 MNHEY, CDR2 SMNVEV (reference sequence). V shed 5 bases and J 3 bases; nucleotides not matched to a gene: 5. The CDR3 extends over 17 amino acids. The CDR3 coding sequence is TGTGCCAGCAGTCGCGGGACTAGCGGGGGCCACACCGGGGAGCTGTTTTTT. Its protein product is CASSRGTSGGHTGELFF.

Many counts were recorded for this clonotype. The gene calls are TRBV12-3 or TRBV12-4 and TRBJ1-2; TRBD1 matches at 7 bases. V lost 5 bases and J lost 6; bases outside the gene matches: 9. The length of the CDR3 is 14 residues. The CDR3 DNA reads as TGTGCCAGCAGTAGGAACAGGGGTGGTGATGGCTACACCTTC. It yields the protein CASSRNRGGDGYTF.

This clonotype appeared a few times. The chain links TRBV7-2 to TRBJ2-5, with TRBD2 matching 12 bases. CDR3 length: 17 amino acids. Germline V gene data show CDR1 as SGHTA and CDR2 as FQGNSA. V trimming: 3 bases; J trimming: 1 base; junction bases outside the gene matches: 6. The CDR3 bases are TGTGCCAGCAGCTTTCAACTAGCGGGGGGCCTCCAAGAGACCCAGTACTTC. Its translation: CASSFQLAGGLQETQYF.